What follows are 8 T cell receptor beta chains derived from one specimen sequenced in a study of regulatory T cells in long-lasting Graves disease. The TCR beta library used iRepertoire HTBI primers with Arm-PCR amplification of CDR3. TCRdb fed the multiplex PCR reads into MiXCR, producing one record per CDR3 protein. In the table there are fewer than 600,000 distinct CDR3 sequences, under 25% of which are singletons. Indicated time point: persistent/refractory GD, antithyroid drugs over 5 years with positive TRAb. Making the TCR library involved RNA that had been extracted from PBMCs. The material sequenced was peripheral blood mononuclear cells (PBMCs), taken when the disease was refractory, from a patient treated with antithyroid drugs. These receptors were obtained from a female donor with Graves disease.

This clonotype was observed many times. One end of the junction varies from germline; a read error may be responsible. This chain joins TRBV12-3 or TRBV12-4 and TRBJ2-4; 8 positions match TRBD1. The CDR3 spans 11 residues. CDR3 sequence (DNA): TGTGCCAGCAGTCCTGGGGACAGGAGACACTTC. Its protein is CASSPGDRRHF.

This clonotype was recorded a few times. The chain joins TRBV13 to TRBJ1-1; D gene ambiguous. The CDR3 sequence is 15 residues long. Trimming took 5 bases from V and 3 from J, leaving 16 bases between them. Germline-derived CDR1 and CDR2 are PRHDT and FYEKMQ (reference sequence). CDR3 nucleotide sequence: TGTGCCAGCAGCCCCCCAGGCCCAGGAGACACTGAAGCTTTCTTT. Translation: CASSPPGPGDTEAFF.

In this sample, this clonotype turned up a few times. V is TRBV20-1 and J is TRBJ2-7; D not resolved. CDR3 length: 13 residues. CDR1 and CDR2 (germline): DFQATT, SNEGSKA (reference sequence). The V end lost 1 base, the J end lost 0 bases, and 7 bases lay between the germline ends. The CDR3 DNA is TGCAGTGCTAGAGCTGTATTCTCCTACGAGCAGTACTTC. It translates to CSARAVFSYEQYF.

This clonotype was observed at least ten times. One end of the junction fails to match germline, which may point to a read error. CDR3 coding DNA: TGTGCCAGCAGGCTATGGGACTCCGACAATGAGCAGTTCTTC. This translates into CASRLWDSDNEQFF. The J gene is TRBJ2-1, the V gene TRBV12-3 or TRBV12-4, with D perhaps TRBD2 (6 bases). This CDR3 is built from 14 residues.

There are many counts of this clonotype. The rearrangement uses TRBV5-8 and TRBJ2-5; no clear D gene. V gave up 5 bases and J gave up 7 bases, with 15 bases separating them. Per germline, CDR1 SGHTS and CDR2 YDEGEE. This CDR3 comprises 13 residues. CDR3 sequence: CASRAMIVGTQYF. In DNA form, the CDR3 reads TGTGCCAGCAGGGCTATGATCGTGGGGACCCAGTACTTC.

This clonotype was counted between two and nine times. J is TRBJ1-5 and V is TRBV7-2; possibly TRBD1 for D (5 bases). The CDR3 spans 15 residues. Deletions cut 0 bases from V and 1 base from J, with 7 bases between. CDR1 is SGHTA and CDR2 is FQGNSA in the germline V gene. This chain's CDR3 is CASSLAPGSNQPQHF. The CDR3, as DNA: TGTGCCAGCAGCTTAGCGCCAGGGAGCAATCAGCCCCAGCATTTT.

In its sample, this clonotype was seen a few times. This rearrangement joins TRBV10-3 to TRBJ1-5; 8 bases match TRBD1. The germline CDR1 and CDR2 sequences are ENHRY and SYGVKD. The ends lost 0 bases at V and 7 bases at J; junction bases unmatched: 5. The CDR3 is 15 amino acids. In DNA form, the CDR3 reads TGTGCCATCAGTGAGTCTACAGGGGGATTACAGCCCCAGCATTTT. Protein: CAISESTGGLQPQHF.

Regarding this clonotype: This likely traces to a read error, being one base from a far larger clone. The V call is TRBV6-2 or TRBV6-3, the J call TRBJ1-1; a possible D gene is TRBD1 (5 bases). Germline CDR1 MNHEY, CDR2 SVGEGT. Trimming took off 5 bases at V and 3 bases at J, with 10 bases between the two ends. The CDR3 sequence is 13 residues long. CDR3 amino acids: CASSRGRHTEAFF. The CDR3 DNA sequence: TGTGCCAGCAGTAGGGGACGGCACACTGAAGCTTTCTTT.